These 30 T cell receptor beta chains came from one sample sequenced in a study of blood T cell repertoires in COVID-19. The protocol was immunoSEQ multiplex PCR, while the TCRdb copy is restricted to in-frame clones and leaves out a portion. The sample holds under 350,000 clones, around 86% seen once. Sequenced material: PBMCs or T cells enriched from blood (not recorded which). The receptors were gathered from a young woman who had recovered from COVID-19.

This chain joins TRBV6-1 and TRBJ1-1; D possibly corresponds to TRBD1 (5 bases). Looked up from germline, CDR1 is MNHNS and CDR2 is SASEGT. The CDR3 sequence is 19 residues long. Trimming removed 0 bases from V and 2 bases from J, with 22 bases in between. For the CDR3, the DNA is TGTGCCAGCAGTGAAGCGCTTCGGGGGATTTGGGGTAGCAACACTGAAGCTTTCTTT. Protein product: CASSEALRGIWGSNTEAFF.

The table lists this clone with a count of one. The chain uses TRBV18 and TRBJ2-7; D gene ambiguous. V lost 3 bases, J lost 6 bases, and 12 bases lay in between. Germline V gene lookup returns CDR1 KGHSH and CDR2 LQKENI. The CDR3 is made up of 13 amino acids. The CDR3: CASSPESELEQYF. CDR3 nucleotide sequence: TGTGCCAGCTCACCGGAGTCTGAGCTCGAGCAGTACTTC.

The chain links TRBV12-3 or TRBV12-4 to TRBJ2-3, with D unresolved. Trimming stripped 5 bases from V and 5 bases from J, with 11 bases between. This CDR3 spans 13 amino acids. The CDR3: CASSTGLQDTQYF. In nucleotides, the CDR3 is TGTGCCAGCAGTACGGGTCTTCAAGATACGCAGTATTTT.

This chain connects TRBV7-2 to TRBJ1-2; 9 positions agree with TRBD1. V lost 4 bases to trimming and J lost 7 bases; unmatched junction nucleotides: 10. CDR3 size: 15 residues. Per germline, CDR1 SGHTA and CDR2 FQGNSA. CDR3 in amino acids: CASSSPGQGSSGYTF. The CDR3 coding sequence is TGTGCCAGCAGCTCTCCGGGACAGGGATCGAGTGGCTACACCTTC.

The chain has TRBV6-6 and TRBJ1-1; TRBD1 matches 7 bases. CDR3 length equals 16 residues. Germline loops: CDR1 MNHNY, CDR2 SVGAGI (reference sequence). V lost 6 bases and J lost 0; bases outside the gene matches: 10. CDR3: CASSGSSGTVNTEAFF. The CDR3 DNA sequence: TGTGCCAGCAGCGGCAGCTCCGGGACAGTGAACACTGAAGCTTTCTTT.

V gene TRBV10-1 combines with J gene TRBJ2-1; 10 nucleotides agree with TRBD2. CDR3 length: 14 residues. Trimming at V came to 8 bases and at J to 4 bases, leaving 5 bases not matched to a gene. The germline gives CDR1 WNHNN, CDR2 SYGVQD (reference sequence). The CDR3 coding sequence is TGCGCCAGCGGAGCGGGGGGGCCGTACAATGAGCAGTTCTTC. It yields the protein CASGAGGPYNEQFF.

The J gene is TRBJ2-1, the V gene TRBV24-1; possibly TRBD1 for D (6 bases). There are 15 residues in the CDR3. Deletions cut 4 bases from V and 4 bases from J, with 13 bases between. The germline CDR1 and CDR2 sequences are KGHDR and SFDVKD. The CDR3 DNA reads TGTGCCACCAGTGAGTCCGGGACACTATACAATGAGCAGTTCTTC. This codes for CATSESGTLYNEQFF.

The CDR3 DNA reads as TGTGCCAGCAGCCCATCAACTTATGGCTACACCTTC. As protein: CASSPSTYGYTF. V and J are TRBV7-9 and TRBJ1-2; D gene unclear. CDR3 length: 12 amino acids. Trimming took 5 bases from V and 5 from J, leaving 9 bases between them. The germline V gene encodes CDR1 SEHNR and CDR2 FQNEAQ (reference sequence). The full variable domain, in which reference TRBV7-9 and TRBJ1-2 provide the parts outside the CDR3, is DTGVSQNPRHKITKRGQNVTFRCDPISEHNRLYWYRQTLGQGPEFLTYFQNEAQLEKSRLLSDRFSAERPKGSFSTLEIQRTEQGDSAMYLCASSPSTYGYTFGSGTRLTVV.

J is TRBJ1-5 and V is TRBV11-2; D is unresolved. V lost 5 bases and J lost 6, with 14 bases in between. The CDR3 length is 14 residues. CDR1 and CDR2 from the germline V gene are SGHAT and FQNNGV. The CDR3 here is CASSLFPASQPQHF. The CDR3 nucleotides are TGTGCCAGCAGCCTTTTCCCCGCGAGTCAGCCCCAGCATTTT.

The chain couples TRBV4-3 to TRBJ1-2; the D gene is possibly TRBD1 (6 bases). Germline CDR1 is LGHNA and CDR2 is YSLEER. Trimming took off 0 bases at V and 7 bases at J, with 18 bases between the two ends. The CDR3 length is 16 residues. CDR3 bases: TGCGCCAGCAGCCAAGATCTCAGGACAGTGGGTCTTGGCTACACCTTC. It yields the protein CASSQDLRTVGLGYTF.

This sequence joins TRBV11-3 and TRBJ1-6; TRBD1 aligns across 9 bases. Germline V gene data show CDR1 as SGHNT and CDR2 as YENEEA. There are 14 residues in the CDR3. The trim removed 4 bases at V and 8 bases at J, leaving 3 bases unmatched. CDR3: CASSSGQGYSPLHF. CDR3 coding DNA: TGTGCCAGCAGCTCGGGACAGGGCTATTCACCCCTCCACTTT.

V is TRBV6-6 and J is TRBJ1-5, with D unclear. Trimming removed 1 base at V and 4 bases at J, with 5 bases between. The CDR3 covers 13 residues. Germline assignment: CDR1 MNHNY and CDR2 SVGAGI (reference sequence). The CDR3 reads CASSYFGNQPQHF. In DNA form, the CDR3 reads TGTGCCAGCAGTTACTTCGGGAATCAGCCCCAGCATTTT.

The rearrangement joins TRBV12-3 or TRBV12-4 to TRBJ2-5, with TRBD2 as a possible D gene (5 bases). The CDR3 consists of 13 residues. Trimming took 8 bases from V and 5 from J, leaving 15 bases between them. CDR3 DNA: TGTGCCAGCTTTGGATCGGGCGGGGAGACCCAGTACTTC. Translated: CASFGSGGETQYF.

The genes are TRBV6-2 or TRBV6-3 and TRBJ2-2, with TRBD2 identical over 8 bases. CDR1 is MNHEY and CDR2 is SVGEGT in the germline V gene. CDR3 length: 16 residues. With 3 bases clipped from V and 3 bases from J, the junction kept 6 bases outside the gene matches. The CDR3 loop is CASSYKAGVYTGELFF. CDR3 in DNA: TGTGCCAGCAGTTATAAAGCGGGGGTGTACACCGGGGAGCTGTTTTTT.

This chain links TRBV9 with TRBJ1-1; tentative D call: TRBD1 (6 bases). Germline CDR1 and CDR2: SGDLS and YYNGEE. This CDR3 has 15 amino acids. With 0 bases removed from V and 7 bases from J, the gap between germline ends came to 16 bases. This CDR3 reads CASSVVSGGMNEAFF. CDR3 coding DNA: TGTGCCAGCAGCGTAGTAAGTGGGGGCATGAATGAAGCTTTCTTT.

The chain combines TRBV12-3 or TRBV12-4 with TRBJ2-1; 10 bases line up with TRBD2. The CDR3 spans 13 residues. V shed 1 base, J shed 11 bases, and the junction held 2 bases outside the gene matches. This CDR3 reads CASSLVTSGKQFF. CDR3 sequence (DNA): TGTGCCAGCAGTTTAGTAACTAGCGGGAAGCAGTTCTTC.

V gene TRBV29-1 combines with J gene TRBJ2-5, with 11 bases matching TRBD2. V lost 2 bases to trimming and J lost 2 bases; unmatched junction nucleotides: 7. The CDR3 has 16 residues. In germline, CDR1 is SQVTM, CDR2 ANQGSEA. Here the CDR3 reads CSVEFPGLAAQETQYF. Here the CDR3 DNA reads TGCAGCGTTGAATTTCCGGGACTAGCGGCACAAGAGACCCAGTACTTC. The whole variable domain, remainder taken from reference TRBV29-1 and TRBJ2-5, is SAVISQKPSRDICQRGTSLTIQCQVDSQVTMMFWYRQQPGQSLTLIATANQGSEATYESGFVIDKFPISRPNLTFSTLTVSNMSPEDSSIYLCSVEFPGLAAQETQYFGPGTRLLVL.

The V call is TRBV11-3, the J call TRBJ2-3, with 10 nucleotides matching TRBD1. The CDR3 totals 14 residues. Germline CDR1 and CDR2: SGHNT and YENEEA. V trimming: 4 bases; J trimming: 5 bases; junction bases outside the gene matches: 3. The CDR3 DNA reads as TGTGCCAGCAGCTCCGGGACAGGGGAAGATACGCAGTATTTT. This encodes CASSSGTGEDTQYF.

V and J are TRBV28 and TRBJ1-2, with 8 bases lining up with TRBD1. V lost 3 bases, J lost 6 bases, and 12 bases stayed unmatched. CDR3 length: 16 residues. Germline V gene lookup returns CDR1 MDHEN and CDR2 SYDVKM. The CDR3 bases are TGTGCCAGCAGTTTGAATCGGTGGACAGGGAACAATGGCTACACCTTC. Its translation is CASSLNRWTGNNGYTF.

This chain uses TRBV7-3 with TRBJ2-3; 7 bases are a match to TRBD2. J lost 2 bases, V lost 6 bases, and 5 bases had no gene match. This CDR3 comprises 14 residues. Germline CDR1 SGHTA, CDR2 FQGTGA. CDR3 DNA sequence: TGTGCCAGCAGTCCCGGACTAGACACAGATACGCAGTATTTT. As protein: CASSPGLDTDTQYF. The full variable domain, in which reference TRBV7-3 and TRBJ2-3 provide the parts outside the CDR3, is GAGVSQTPSNKVTEKGKYVELRCDPISGHTALYWYRQSLGQGPEFLIYFQGTGAADDSGLPNDRFFAVRPEGSVSTLKIQRTERGDSAVYLCASSPGLDTDTQYFGPGTRLTVL.

The chain employs TRBV27 and TRBJ2-7, with D possibly matching TRBD2 (6 bases). CDR3 size: 15 residues. V lost 1 base and J 4 bases, leaving 14 bases between the germline ends. Germline values: CDR1 MNHEY, CDR2 SMNVEV (reference sequence). Here the CDR3 reads CASSLLGEAGYEQYF. The CDR3 coding sequence is TGTGCCAGCAGTTTATTAGGCGAGGCGGGGTACGAGCAGTACTTC.

The gene calls are TRBV29-1 and TRBJ2-1; 10 bases match TRBD1. V gave up 0 bases and J gave up 8 bases; unmatched junction bases: 1. The CDR3 length is 13 residues. Germline-derived CDR1 and CDR2 are SQVTM and ANQGSEA. The CDR3 nucleotides are TGCAGCGTTGAAGAGACAGGGGGCGATGAGCAGTTCTTC. Amino acids: CSVEETGGDEQFF.

This sequence joins TRBV11-2 and TRBJ2-1; a weak D match, TRBD1 (6 bases). This CDR3 spans 16 amino acids. In germline, CDR1 is SGHAT, CDR2 FQNNGV. V gave up 7 bases and J gave up 0 bases, with 16 bases separating them. The CDR3 nucleotides read TGTGCCAGCACCCGACAGGAATCGAGCTCCTACAATGAGCAGTTCTTC. It specifies CASTRQESSSYNEQFF.

The chain combines TRBV29-1 with TRBJ2-3; 10 bases map to TRBD2. After removal of 7 bases from V and 4 bases from J, the junction contained 2 bases not matched to a gene. The germline V gene has CDR1 SQVTM and CDR2 ANQGSEA. CDR3 length: 12 amino acids. The DNA of the CDR3 is TGCAGCGCAGGGACTAGCGCAGATACGCAGTATTTT. As protein: CSAGTSADTQYF.

The chain is built from TRBV27 and TRBJ2-1; 10 bases agree with TRBD2. CDR1 and CDR2 (germline): MNHEY, SMNVEV (reference sequence). Trimming cost V 5 bases and J 8 bases; bases outside gene matches: 12. The CDR3 is 16 residues long. DNA for the CDR3: TGTGCCAGCAGTAACGGGTTAGCGGGAGGCTGGGATGAGCAGTTCTTC. It is translated as CASSNGLAGGWDEQFF.

CDR3 residues: CASSVFSGRALLQYF. The DNA of the CDR3 is TGTGCCAGTAGTGTGTTTAGCGGGAGGGCCCTCTTACAGTACTTC. The gene calls are TRBV19 and TRBJ2-7; 11 bases line up with TRBD2. V trimming: 5 bases; J trimming: 10 bases; junction bases outside the gene matches: 13. Per the germline V gene, CDR1 is LNHDA and CDR2 is SQIVND (reference sequence). The CDR3 length is 15 residues.

CDR3 in amino acids: CASSQSGSGETQYF. The CDR3 coding sequence is TGTGCCAGCAGCCAAAGTGGAAGCGGGGAGACCCAGTACTTC. This chain joins TRBV3-1 (or the pseudogene TRBV3-2) and TRBJ2-5; D might be TRBD2 (6 bases). Germline-derived CDR1 and CDR2 are LGHDT and YNNKEL (reference sequence). The CDR3 length is 14 residues. Trimming removed 2 bases from V and 5 bases from J, with 12 bases in between.

The genes are TRBV6-2 or TRBV6-3 and TRBJ2-7; TRBD2 is a possible D gene (6 bases). This CDR3 spans 14 amino acids. The germline V gene encodes CDR1 MNHEY and CDR2 SVGEGT. Trimming removed 4 bases from V and 3 bases from J, with 13 bases in between. The chain's CDR3 is CASSLRDSLYEQYF. CDR3 DNA: TGTGCCAGCAGTTTGCGGGACTCGCTCTACGAGCAGTACTTC.

This chain connects TRBV28 to TRBJ2-1; TRBD2 aligns across 9 bases. The ends lost 7 bases at V and 2 bases at J; junction bases unmatched: 9. Germline V gene data show CDR1 as MDHEN and CDR2 as SYDVKM. This CDR3 region has 16 residues. The DNA of the CDR3 is TGTGCCAGCACCCCTCTGGCGGGAGGGCCCTACAATGAGCAGTTCTTC. It translates to CASTPLAGGPYNEQFF.

The rearrangement uses TRBV19 and TRBJ2-1; 9 positions match TRBD2. This CDR3 is 16 amino acids long. The ends lost 8 bases at V and 4 bases at J; junction bases unmatched: 12. CDR1 and CDR2 from the germline V gene are LNHDA and SQIVND (reference sequence). The CDR3 region is CASRGAGGPTYNEQFF. The CDR3 bases are TGTGCCAGTCGTGGAGCGGGGGGCCCCACATACAATGAGCAGTTCTTC.